A single sample gave rise to the 26 T cell receptor beta chains below, sequenced in a study of shared clonotypes between healthy human individuals. Generated by immunoSEQ multiplex PCR, the TCRdb table keeps only in-frame clones and is missing some. Of approximately 1.9 million clones listed, around 93% are singletons. CD8 cells regarded as naive lacked CD45RO, were positively chosen for CCR7, and omitted terminally differentiated effector memory CD45RA+ cells. The sequenced material came from naive CD8+ T cells from PBMCs. These receptors all stem from a young man in good health. Some clones in this sample may be carry-over from other donors' samples.

The V gene is TRBV7-9, the J gene TRBJ2-1, with a possible D match to TRBD2 (6 bases). The germline V gene encodes CDR1 SEHNR and CDR2 FQNEAQ (reference sequence). The CDR3 loop spans 18 amino acids. The V end lost 5 bases, the J end lost 0 bases, and 20 bases lay between the germline ends. The CDR3 DNA reads TGTGCCAGCAGCGGAGAGCTAGCGCACCCTAGCTCCTACAATGAGCAGTTCTTC. Residues: CASSGELAHPSSYNEQFF.

The chain combines TRBV5-4 with TRBJ1-2; no reliable D call. Deletions cut 2 bases from V and 0 bases from J, with 14 bases between. The germline CDR1 and CDR2 sequences are SGHNT and YYREEE (reference sequence). CDR3 length equals 16 residues. As DNA, the CDR3 is TGTGCCAGCAGCTTTGGGTGGGCGGGAACTAACTATGGCTACACCTTC. This translates into CASSFGWAGTNYGYTF.

The chain combines TRBV27 with TRBJ2-3; D uncertain. V shed 6 bases and J shed 3 bases, with 22 bases lying between them. The CDR3 totals 17 residues. Germline values: CDR1 MNHEY, CDR2 SMNVEV (reference sequence). DNA of the CDR3: TGTGCCAGCAGAACCGTCTTCAGTTGGGGTCCAACAGATACGCAGTATTTT. Residues: CASRTVFSWGPTDTQYF.

This clone was seen just once. This chain uses TRBV27 with TRBJ2-1; TRBD1 matches 12 bases. Germline V gives CDR1 MNHEY, CDR2 SMNVEV (reference sequence). Trimming took 4 bases from V and 4 from J; bases not matched to a gene: 11. The CDR3 runs to 18 residues. CDR3 sequence reads: CASSSPGQGAPGYNEQFF. The CDR3 DNA reads TGTGCCAGCAGTTCACCGGGACAGGGGGCGCCGGGATACAATGAGCAGTTCTTC.

Details on this clone: This same CDR3 is encoded by further DNA sequences in the sample. This rearrangement joins TRBV7-9 to TRBJ2-1; D may be TRBD1 or TRBD2 (6 bases each). The CDR3 is made up of 13 amino acids. Germline values: CDR1 SEHNR, CDR2 FQNEAQ (reference sequence). V was trimmed by 0 bases and J by 8 bases, leaving 8 bases between them. CDR3 in amino acids: CASSLAGGDEQFF. As DNA, the CDR3 is TGTGCCAGCAGCTTAGCGGGGGGCGATGAGCAGTTCTTC.

The V call is TRBV10-2, the J call TRBJ2-7; maybe TRBD2 (6 bases). This CDR3 has 12 amino acids. Trimming took off 6 bases at V and 6 bases at J, with 12 bases between the two ends. The germline V gene encodes CDR1 WSHSY and CDR2 SAAADI. The CDR3 spells CASRANSGEQYF. As DNA, the CDR3 is TGCGCCAGCAGGGCTAATAGCGGCGAGCAGTACTTC.

With regard to this clone: Other DNA sequences in the same sample also yield this CDR3. The V and J genes are TRBV7-6 and TRBJ2-7; 11 bases are a match to TRBD2. The V gene end was trimmed by 5 bases and the J gene end by 3 bases; junction bases not matched to a gene: 3. The CDR3 sequence is 14 residues long. The V gene's germline CDR1 is SGHVS and CDR2 FNYEAQ. The DNA of the CDR3 is TGTGCCAGCAGCCCGACTAGCGGGGTCTACGAGCAGTACTTC. Amino acids: CASSPTSGVYEQYF.

This rearrangement joins TRBV6-6 to TRBJ1-3, with D perhaps TRBD1 (6 bases). The CDR3 extends over 16 amino acids. Germline V gene sequence: CDR1 MNHNY, CDR2 SVGAGI (reference sequence). Trimming stripped 8 bases from V and 0 bases from J, with 17 bases between. In DNA, the CDR3 is TGTGCCAGCGGCGGCGCAGGGGCCCTCTCTGGAAACACCATATATTTT. Its translation: CASGGAGALSGNTIYF.

The V gene is TRBV7-9, the J gene TRBJ2-5; the D gene is possibly TRBD1 (5 bases). V gave up 6 bases and J gave up 3 bases, with 11 bases separating them. The CDR3 runs 13 residues. In germline, CDR1 is SEHNR, CDR2 FQNEAQ (reference sequence). DNA of the CDR3: TGTGCCAGCAGGTTCAGGGAAGAAGAGACCCAGTACTTC. Protein product: CASRFREEETQYF.

The rearrangement joins TRBV4-1 to TRBJ2-1, with D perhaps being TRBD1 or TRBD2 (6 bases each). The CDR3 extends over 16 amino acids. Trimming removed 1 base at V and 4 bases at J, with 14 bases between. Per the germline V gene, CDR1 is MGHRA and CDR2 is YSYEKL. As DNA, the CDR3 is TGCGCCAGCAGCCAAGTTTTACGGGGGCTGTACAATGAGCAGTTCTTC. This gives the protein CASSQVLRGLYNEQFF.

A single count supports this clone. This chain joins TRBV6-5 and TRBJ2-2, with D unclear. Germline V CDR1 and CDR2: MNHEY, SVGAGI. This CDR3 has 13 residues. Trimming stripped 1 base from V and 6 bases from J, with 6 bases between. The CDR3 loop reads CASSYWPAGELFF. The CDR3 DNA is TGTGCCAGCAGTTACTGGCCGGCCGGGGAGCTGTTTTTT.

This clone was recorded only once. The chain has TRBV7-9 and TRBJ2-4; D is possibly TRBD1 (6 bases). Per germline, CDR1 SEHNR and CDR2 FQNEAQ (reference sequence). This CDR3 is built from 15 residues. The V and J ends lost 3 bases and 8 bases respectively, with 17 bases between them. This CDR3 reads CASSLGTGSGDIQYF. The CDR3 DNA reads as TGTGCCAGCAGCTTGGGAACAGGGTCCGGGGACATTCAGTACTTC. Supplemented by reference TRBV7-9 and TRBJ2-4, the full variable domain reads DTGVSQNPRHKITKRGQNVTFRCDPISEHNRLYWYRQTLGQGPEFLTYFQNEAQLEKSRLLSDRFSAERPKGSFSTLEIQRTEQGDSAMYLCASSLGTGSGDIQYFGAGTRLSVL.

The chain combines TRBV29-1 with TRBJ2-7; D possibly corresponds to TRBD1 (6 bases). Trimming shortened V by 5 bases and J by 7 bases, and 18 bases separated the two germline ends. Germline V gene sequence: CDR1 SQVTM, CDR2 ANQGSEA. The CDR3 has 13 amino acids. The CDR3 bases are TGCAGCGTTCAGGACAGCGGCGTTTGGGAGCAGTACTTC. Translated, it gives CSVQDSGVWEQYF.

The rearrangement uses TRBV27 and TRBJ1-5; D gene uncertain. The CDR3 runs 14 residues. Germline V gives CDR1 MNHEY, CDR2 SMNVEV (reference sequence). With 7 bases removed from V and 0 bases from J, the gap between germline ends came to 10 bases. CDR3 bases: TGTGCCAGCAATCGGGCCGGTAGCAATCAGCCCCAGCATTTT. It specifies CASNRAGSNQPQHF.

The chain is built from TRBV5-1 and TRBJ1-4; D is unclear. This CDR3 is built from 15 residues. Between the trimmed V and J ends, which lost 5 bases and 6 bases, there was a span of 17 bases. The germline gives CDR1 SGHRS, CDR2 YFSETQ. CDR3: CASRVTGFTDEKLFF. In nucleotides, the CDR3 is TGCGCCAGCAGGGTCACGGGGTTTACGGATGAAAAACTGTTTTTT. Variable domain in full (rest from reference TRBV5-1 and TRBJ1-4): KAGVTQTPRYLIKTRGQQVTLSCSPISGHRSVSWYQQTPGQGLQFLFEYFSETQRNKGNFPGRFSGRQFSNSRSEMNVSTLELGDSALYLCASRVTGFTDEKLFFGSGTQLSVL.

The chain joins TRBV27 to TRBJ1-2; D gene uncertain. The CDR3 spans 16 residues. Per germline, CDR1 MNHEY and CDR2 SMNVEV (reference sequence). V was trimmed by 2 bases and J by 2 bases, leaving 15 bases between them. The chain's CDR3 is CASSLVFGLGNYGYTF. In DNA, the CDR3 is TGTGCCAGCAGTTTAGTTTTCGGGTTGGGGAACTATGGCTACACCTTC.

Of note for this clone: An end of the junction differs from the germline gene, which may be a read error. This rearrangement joins TRBV2 to TRBJ2-5; TRBD2 aligns across 9 bases. In germline, CDR1 is SNHLY, CDR2 FYNNEI. This CDR3 has 17 residues. CDR3 residues: CAGSEGPAGGIQETQYF. CDR3 DNA sequence: TGTGCCGGCAGTGAAGGCCCAGCGGGGGGTATCCAAGAGACCCAGTACTTC.

CDR3 DNA: TGTGCCAGTAGAGAGGCAGGGGGCCTGCCCCAGCATTTT. Translated, it gives CASREAGGLPQHF. The chain recombines TRBV19 with TRBJ1-5; 8 positions match TRBD1. The length of the CDR3 is 13 residues. The V gene end was trimmed by 6 bases and the J gene end by 9 bases; junction bases not matched to a gene: 7. Germline CDR1 LNHDA, CDR2 SQIVND (reference sequence).

To note about this clone: At the DNA level, this CDR3 is encoded by other sequences in the same sample as well. The chain has TRBV9 and TRBJ2-5, with D possibly being TRBD2 (5 bases). The germline V gene has CDR1 SGDLS and CDR2 YYNGEE. V lost 3 bases to trimming and J lost 4 bases, with 13 bases between them. The CDR3 runs 14 residues. The CDR3 loop reads CASSAGGRGETQYF. The CDR3 coding sequence is TGTGCCAGCAGCGCCGGAGGAAGAGGAGAGACCCAGTACTTC.

The rearrangement links TRBV27 to TRBJ1-4; unclear D gene. Germline-derived CDR1 and CDR2 are MNHEY and SMNVEV (reference sequence). This CDR3 is built from 17 residues. Trimming took 3 bases from V and 0 from J, leaving 14 bases between them. CDR3 region: CASSFSNGDATNEKLFF. The CDR3 coding sequence is TGTGCCAGCAGTTTCTCGAACGGGGATGCAACTAATGAAAAACTGTTTTTT.

The genes are TRBV29-1 and TRBJ2-1; no firm D call. This CDR3 has 14 amino acids. V was clipped by 4 bases and J by 3 bases, with 13 bases between them. CDR1 is SQVTM and CDR2 is ANQGSEA in the germline V gene. The CDR3 sequence is CSVAPGRFYNEQFF. CDR3 DNA sequence: TGCAGCGTTGCACCGGGCCGTTTCTACAATGAGCAGTTCTTC.

The V call is TRBV7-9, the J call TRBJ2-3; 7 bases map to TRBD1. The CDR3 consists of 15 residues. J gave up 2 bases and V 3 bases, and 5 bases lay outside the gene matches. Germline V gene lookup returns CDR1 SEHNR and CDR2 FQNEAQ (reference sequence). The CDR3 sequence is CASSFTGATTDTQYF. The CDR3 DNA reads as TGTGCCAGCAGCTTTACAGGGGCCACCACAGATACGCAGTATTTT.

This chain connects TRBV7-2 to TRBJ2-5; D is uncertain. Looked up from germline, CDR1 is SGHTA and CDR2 is FQGNSA. The CDR3 is made up of 13 amino acids. Trimming left V 4 bases short and J 0 bases short, with 6 bases between. CDR3 sequence: CASSSSYQETQYF. CDR3 nucleotides: TGTGCCAGCAGCTCAAGTTACCAAGAGACCCAGTACTTC.

The chain couples TRBV29-1 to TRBJ2-7, with 8 bases that match TRBD2. Per germline, CDR1 SQVTM and CDR2 ANQGSEA. The J segment lost 3 bases and the V segment lost 4 bases, leaving 2 bases of the junction unmatched. CDR3 size: 12 residues. The CDR3 region has the DNA TGCAGCGTTGTTGGGACTAGCTACGAGCAGTACTTC. Translation: CSVVGTSYEQYF.

This clone was counted a single time. This chain links TRBV30 with TRBJ1-2; a possible D gene is TRBD1 (5 bases). The CDR3 totals 14 residues. V dropped 3 bases and J dropped 6 bases, with 17 bases sitting between them. Germline CDR1 reads GTSNPN; CDR2 reads SVGIG (reference sequence). The CDR3 region has the DNA TGTGCCTGGAGCATCATGGGGGGGGTAGATGGCTACACCTTC. The encoded protein is CAWSIMGGVDGYTF.

The chain combines TRBV2 with TRBJ1-2; D uncertain. The germline V and J ends were trimmed by 3 bases and 4 bases, with 21 bases remaining between them. There are 17 residues in the CDR3. The V gene's germline CDR1 is SNHLY and CDR2 FYNNEI. CDR3 in amino acids: CASSDRREQDGPYGYTF. The CDR3 region has the DNA TGTGCCAGCAGTGATCGTCGAGAACAAGATGGACCCTATGGCTACACCTTC. The full variable domain, rest sourced from reference TRBV2 and TRBJ1-2, is EPEVTQTPSHQVTQMGQEVILRCVPISNHLYFYWYRQILGQKVEFLVSFYNNEISEKSEIFDDQFSVERPDGSNFTLKIRSTKLEDSAMYFCASSDRREQDGPYGYTFGSGTRLTVV.